This T cell receptor (beta chain) is drawn from a study of CD8 T cells in Susac syndrome. Overall study findings and caveats: The authors acknowledged that the study's TCR sequencing and HLA analysis involved relatively few individuals.

As to this clonotype: Its antigen is as yet unknown.

A quantity of roughly 0.5 to 1 ug RNA underwent reverse transcription using random hexamers. A single record per CDR3 protein comes from TCRdb applying MiXCR to the immunoSEQ multiplex PCR reads. The sample lists 130,000 or so distinct CDR3 sequences, 95% occurring once. Sequencing was done on a sample of CD4+ T cells from PBMCs. This clonotype originated in a human donor with multiple sclerosis.

The CDR3 is CASSAGLVGDTQYF. The DNA of the CDR3 is TGTGCCAGCTCCGCCGGACTAGTGGGCGATACGCAGTATTTT. The V and J genes are TRBV27 and TRBJ2-3; 7 bases map to TRBD2. The CDR3 consists of 14 residues. After removal of 8 bases from V and 6 bases from J, the junction contained 11 bases not matched to a gene. Per germline, CDR1 MNHEY and CDR2 SMNVEV (reference sequence).